Following are 22 T cell receptor beta chains from one sample sequenced in a study of CD8 T cells in ankylosing spondylitis (dated by TCRdb to 2016 to 2017). For these receptors, no antigen is known. Results the study describes overall, beyond this receptor: A TCR beta motif of several highly homologous amino acid variants appeared characteristic of blood from ankylosing spondylitis patients.

Library generation was performed with 5' RACE. Sequencing was carried out with an Illumina HiSeq 2500. TCRdb applied fastp at Q25 and MiXCR to the public reads, then kept only in-frame beta chains. All rows with the same CDR3 protein become a single entry with the most common DNA and genes. This sample is represented by a few hundred thousand distinct CDR3 sequences; approximately 20% of them were singletons. The top ten constitute around 17% of the sample. Sample: blood, either unsorted or a sorted T cell fraction (not recorded which). Every receptor here comes from a male donor with ankylosing spondylitis.

Only a few counts were recorded for this clonotype. The CDR3 region is CSAQGDVVEQFF. The CDR3 coding sequence is TGCAGTGCCCAAGGCGATGTTGTTGAGCAGTTCTTC. The rearrangement links TRBV20-1 to TRBJ2-1; D is undetermined. The germline CDR1 and CDR2 sequences are DFQATT and SNEGSKA (reference sequence). The CDR3 sequence is 12 residues long. V lost 6 bases to trimming and J lost 9 bases, with 15 bases between them.

This clonotype was observed many times. The germline gene is not matched at one end of the junction; a read error may be the cause. This sequence joins TRBV29-1 and TRBJ2-1; no clear D gene. The CDR3 spans 9 residues. Germline CDR1 is SQVTM and CDR2 is ANQGSEA. For the CDR3, the DNA is TGCAGCGTTGAAATTCCTGACTTTTTC. This sequence encodes CSVEIPDFF.

The chain is built from TRBV29-1 and TRBJ2-1, with D perhaps TRBD2 (5 bases). The germline CDR1 and CDR2 sequences are SQVTM and ANQGSEA. Trimming cost V 3 bases and J 5 bases, with 11 bases left between them. This CDR3 comprises 13 residues. CDR3 amino acids: CSVERAVHNEQFF. The DNA for the CDR3 is TGCAGCGTTGAGAGAGCGGTCCACAATGAGCAGTTCTTC.

This clonotype came up a few times. The chain joins TRBV12-3 or TRBV12-4 to TRBJ2-5, with D perhaps TRBD2 (5 bases). V was clipped by 1 base and J by 3 bases, with 9 bases between them. The CDR3 is made up of 14 amino acids. The CDR3: CASSLETGKETQYF. The CDR3 DNA reads as TGTGCCAGCAGTTTAGAGACCGGGAAAGAGACCCAGTACTTC.

The chain recombines TRBV5-6 with TRBJ2-5; D possibly corresponds to TRBD1 (5 bases). In germline, CDR1 is SGHDT, CDR2 YYEEEE. The CDR3 runs 16 residues. V was trimmed by 4 bases and J by 5 bases, leaving 21 bases between them. This CDR3 reads CASSLYPTQGWETQYF. CDR3 in DNA: TGTGCCAGCAGCCTATACCCCACCCAGGGATGGGAGACCCAGTACTTC.

In its sample, this clonotype was seen a few times. This sequence joins TRBV9 and TRBJ2-5; D is perhaps TRBD2 (6 bases). Per the germline V gene, CDR1 is SGDLS and CDR2 is YYNGEE. This CDR3 region has 15 residues. Trimming pared 2 bases from V and 5 bases from J, leaving 16 bases between. DNA of the CDR3: TGTGCCAGCAGCGTCCGCGGGGTAAAGGGGGAGACCCAGTACTTC. Encoded protein: CASSVRGVKGETQYF.

V and J are TRBV20-1 and TRBJ2-1; a possible D gene is TRBD1 (6 bases). The germline V gene encodes CDR1 DFQATT and CDR2 SNEGSKA (reference sequence). The CDR3 contains 17 residues. Trimming shortened V by 2 bases and J by 1 base, and 18 bases separated the two germline ends. The CDR3 nucleotides read TGCAGTGCTAGAAAAAAACAGGGTATTGGGTCCTACAATGAGCAGTTCTTC. Amino acids: CSARKKQGIGSYNEQFF.

The V gene is TRBV15, the J gene TRBJ1-5; TRBD1 agrees at 7 bases. The CDR3 is 15 amino acids. Germline V gene lookup returns CDR1 LNHNV and CDR2 YYDKDF (reference sequence). J was trimmed by 5 bases and V by 4 bases; bases with no gene match: 8. This CDR3 reads CATSTSQGSHQPQHF. CDR3 DNA: TGTGCCACCAGCACTTCACAGGGGAGCCATCAGCCCCAGCATTTT.

This rearrangement joins TRBV20-1 to TRBJ2-5, with no clear D. Looked up from germline, CDR1 is DFQATT and CDR2 is SNEGSKA (reference sequence). V lost 0 bases and J lost 5, with 19 bases in between. The CDR3 runs 16 residues. CDR3 sequence reads: CSARDLGSLIPETQYF. The CDR3 nucleotides are TGCAGTGCTAGAGATCTAGGCAGCCTAATCCCGGAGACCCAGTACTTC.

This clonotype was picked up a small number of times. The rearrangement uses TRBV29-1 and TRBJ1-2; the match to TRBD1 covers 7 bases. Germline CDR1 reads SQVTM; CDR2 reads ANQGSEA. The junction had 3 bases not matched to a gene; V was cut back by 6 bases and J by 2 bases. This CDR3 comprises 12 residues. This chain's CDR3 is CSVGDSNYGYTF. The CDR3 DNA reads TGCAGCGTGGGGGACAGCAACTATGGCTACACCTTC.

This clonotype has only a few counts. V and J are TRBV28 and TRBJ2-2; D is unresolved. Looked up from germline, CDR1 is MDHEN and CDR2 is SYDVKM. V was clipped by 8 bases and J by 0 bases, with 4 bases between them. This CDR3 is 12 amino acids long. The CDR3 DNA follows: TGTGCCAGCCTCGCGAACACCGGGGAGCTGTTTTTT. This sequence encodes CASLANTGELFF. The entire variable domain, with the rest obtained from reference TRBV28 and TRBJ2-2, is as follows: DVKVTQSSRYLVKRTGEKVFLECVQDMDHENMFWYRQDPGLGLRLIYFSYDVKMKEKGDIPEGYSVSREKKERFSLILESASTNQTSMYLCASLANTGELFFGEGSRLTVL.

A few counts support this clonotype. V and J are TRBV27 and TRBJ2-3; 13 bases map to TRBD2. The CDR3 is 18 amino acids. In germline, CDR1 is MNHEY, CDR2 SMNVEV (reference sequence). The ends lost 2 bases at V and 4 bases at J; junction bases unmatched: 9. The chain's CDR3 is CASSLAPGLAGVSDTQYF. The CDR3, as DNA: TGTGCCAGCAGTTTAGCCCCCGGACTAGCGGGAGTTTCAGATACGCAGTATTTT.

V is TRBV30 and J is TRBJ2-3; 7 nucleotides agree with TRBD1. The CDR3 extends over 16 amino acids. Trimming removed 0 bases from V and 2 bases from J; junction bases left unmatched: 8. CDR1 is GTSNPN and CDR2 is SVGIG in the germline V gene (reference sequence). The CDR3 loop reads CAWSVTGTATTDTQYF. In DNA, the CDR3 is TGTGCCTGGAGTGTCACCGGGACAGCAACCACAGATACGCAGTATTTT.

This chain uses TRBV5-6 with TRBJ1-3; D remains ambiguous. Between the trimmed V and J ends, which lost 2 bases and 0 bases, there was a span of 9 bases. CDR1 and CDR2 (germline): SGHDT, YYEEEE. CDR3 length equals 15 residues. DNA of the CDR3: TGTGCCAGCAGCTTTTCTCCCGGCTCTGGAAACACCATATATTTT. It encodes CASSFSPGSGNTIYF.

This clonotype occurred a few times. This chain links TRBV4-1 with TRBJ2-5; weak D call: TRBD1 (6 bases). Trimming took off 0 bases at V and 4 bases at J, with 12 bases between the two ends. Germline-derived CDR1 and CDR2 are MGHRA and YSYEKL. The CDR3 totals 15 residues. CDR3 loop: CASSQDRRGPETQYF. Here the CDR3 DNA reads TGCGCCAGCAGCCAAGATCGCAGGGGCCCAGAGACCCAGTACTTC.

This clonotype was recorded at least ten times. The V and J genes are TRBV27 and TRBJ2-5; TRBD1 or TRBD2 may be the D gene (5 bases each). This CDR3 spans 16 amino acids. The germline V gene encodes CDR1 MNHEY and CDR2 SMNVEV (reference sequence). V lost 5 bases and J lost 5, with 21 bases in between. CDR3 bases: TGTGCCAGCAGTCTACGTTACTCCGGGGCCGCTGAGACCCAGTACTTC. It encodes CASSLRYSGAAETQYF.

This sequence joins TRBV5-5 and TRBJ2-5, with 7 bases that match TRBD2. V trimming: 2 bases; J trimming: 5 bases; junction bases outside the gene matches: 9. Germline V CDR1 and CDR2: SGHKS, YYEKEE (reference sequence). The CDR3 loop spans 15 amino acids. As DNA, the CDR3 is TGTGCCAGCAGCTTCGAACGGGAGGCGGGGGAGACCCAGTACTTC. It is translated as CASSFEREAGETQYF.

This clonotype was seen a handful of times. This chain links TRBV20-1 with TRBJ2-1; either TRBD1 or TRBD2 may supply D (5 bases each). In germline, CDR1 is DFQATT, CDR2 SNEGSKA (reference sequence). The CDR3 extends over 13 amino acids. The CDR3 DNA follows: TGCAGGGGGGACGACAACTCCTACAATGAGCAGTTCTTC. Amino acid sequence: CRGDDNSYNEQFF.

This clonotype was observed at least ten times. The chain couples TRBV7-2 to TRBJ2-1; TRBD2 matches 9 bases. Losses at the gene ends were 1 base for V and 5 bases for J; bases not matched to a gene: 9. From germline, CDR1 is SGHTA and CDR2 FQGNSA. The CDR3 runs 17 residues. CDR3 DNA sequence: TGTGCCAGCAGCTTAGTGTGGGGGACTAGCAGAGACAATGAGCAGTTCTTC. Amino acids: CASSLVWGTSRDNEQFF.

The chain uses TRBV7-7 and TRBJ2-5; 11 bases fit TRBD2. The germline CDR1 and CDR2 sequences are SSHAT and FNYEAQ (reference sequence). The CDR3 covers 17 residues. The V and J ends lost 3 bases and 0 bases, in that order; junction bases with no gene match: 6. CDR3 region: CASSLGGTSGDQETQYF. The CDR3 DNA is TGTGCCAGCAGCTTGGGTGGGACTAGCGGAGACCAAGAGACCCAGTACTTC.

The gene calls are TRBV3-1 and TRBJ2-3; TRBD1 agrees at 11 bases. The germline gives CDR1 LGHDT, CDR2 YNNKEL (reference sequence). The V gene end was trimmed by 5 bases and the J gene end by 15 bases; junction bases not matched to a gene: 7. The CDR3 is made up of 12 amino acids. As DNA, the CDR3 is TGTGCCAGCAGCTCCCGGGACAGGGGGTTCTATTTT. Protein: CASSSRDRGFYF.

This clonotype was observed a few times. The rearrangement links TRBV3-1 to TRBJ2-5; D is possibly TRBD2 (5 bases). The CDR3 contains 16 residues. In germline, CDR1 is LGHDT, CDR2 YNNKEL (reference sequence). V was clipped by 1 base and J by 2 bases, with 14 bases between them. The CDR3 nucleotides are TGTGCCAGCAGCCAAGTAGTCGGGGATGGGCAAGAGACCCAGTACTTC. Protein product: CASSQVVGDGQETQYF.